The 5 T cell receptor beta chains in this list originate from one sample, sequenced in a study of control samples from healthy donors and cancer patients. Here immunoSEQ multiplex PCR was the method, and the copy in TCRdb shows in-frame clones only, minus some. This table has 130,000 or so clones, about 90% appearing once. Sequencing was carried out using blood. All receptors derive from a man over 45 in good health.

This clone was detected only once. The chain recombines TRBV18 with TRBJ1-5; perhaps TRBD1 as D (5 bases). This CDR3 is 14 amino acids long. Trimming took 3 bases from V and 6 from J, leaving 12 bases between them. The V gene's germline CDR1 is KGHSH and CDR2 LQKENI. CDR3 residues: CASSPVQGGQPQHF. The CDR3 nucleotides read TGTGCCAGCTCACCGGTCCAGGGTGGTCAGCCCCAGCATTTT. Variable domain in full (rest from reference TRBV18 and TRBJ1-5): NAGVMQNPRHLVRRRGQEARLRCSPMKGHSHVYWYRQLPEEGLKFMVYLQKENIIDESGMPKERFSAEFPKEGPSILRIQQVVRGDSAAYFCASSPVQGGQPQHFGDGTRLSIL.

V usage is TRBV4-3 and J usage is TRBJ2-2; 7 bases map to TRBD1. CDR3 length: 17 residues. After removal of 0 bases from V and 1 base from J, the junction contained 5 bases not matched to a gene. The germline gives CDR1 LGHNA, CDR2 YSLEER. CDR3 protein: CASSQDRQGENTGELFF. For the CDR3, the DNA is TGCGCCAGCAGCCAAGATAGGCAGGGGGAGAACACCGGGGAGCTGTTTTTT.

This chain uses TRBV3-1 (or the pseudogene TRBV3-2) with TRBJ1-1; D not resolved. The CDR3 is 12 residues long. The V end was cut by 4 bases, the J end by 4 bases, with 7 bases between. The germline V gene has CDR1 LGHDT and CDR2 YNNKEL (reference sequence). The CDR3 DNA reads as TGTGCCAGCAGCCGAGGTGGCACTGAAGCTTTCTTT. Amino acid sequence: CASSRGGTEAFF.

The chain couples TRBV4-1 to TRBJ2-3; the match to TRBD2 covers 11 bases. V shed 2 bases, J shed 5 bases, and the junction held 9 bases outside the gene matches. Germline V gene lookup returns CDR1 MGHRA and CDR2 YSYEKL. This CDR3 has 17 residues. The CDR3 nucleotides are TGCGCCAGCAGCCAATCTCATAGCGGGGGGGCAGGAGATACGCAGTATTTT. Its translation is CASSQSHSGGAGDTQYF.

This rearrangement joins TRBV5-4 to TRBJ2-3, with 9 bases aligning to TRBD2. CDR3 length equals 16 residues. Per germline, CDR1 SGHNT and CDR2 YYREEE (reference sequence). Losses at the gene ends were 4 bases for V and 6 bases for J; bases not matched to a gene: 12. The CDR3, as DNA: TGTGCCAGCAGCGCGGCCCTAGCGGGGCGCAGTGATACGCAGTATTTT. It specifies CASSAALAGRSDTQYF. Combining the CDR3 with reference TRBV5-4 and TRBJ2-3 gives the whole variable domain ETGVTQSPTHLIKTRGQQVTLRCSSQSGHNTVSWYQQALGQGPQFIFQYYREEENGRGNFPPRFSGLQFPNYSSELNVNALELDDSALYLCASSAALAGRSDTQYFGPGTRLTVL.